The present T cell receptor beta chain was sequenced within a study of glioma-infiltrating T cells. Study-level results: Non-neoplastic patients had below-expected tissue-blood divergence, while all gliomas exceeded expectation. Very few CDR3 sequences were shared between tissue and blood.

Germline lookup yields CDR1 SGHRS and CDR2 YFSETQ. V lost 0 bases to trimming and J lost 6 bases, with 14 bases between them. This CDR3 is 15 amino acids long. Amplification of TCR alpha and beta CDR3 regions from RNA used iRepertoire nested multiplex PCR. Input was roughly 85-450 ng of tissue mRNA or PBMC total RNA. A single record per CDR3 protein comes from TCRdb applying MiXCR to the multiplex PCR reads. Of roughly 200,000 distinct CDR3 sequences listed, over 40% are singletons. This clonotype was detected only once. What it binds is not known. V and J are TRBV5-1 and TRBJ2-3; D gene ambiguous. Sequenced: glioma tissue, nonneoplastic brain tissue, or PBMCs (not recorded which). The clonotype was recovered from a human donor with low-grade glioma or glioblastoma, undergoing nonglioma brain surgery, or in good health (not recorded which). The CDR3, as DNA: TGCGCCAGCAGCTTGGGGGGTCCCCCCGGGGATACGCAGTATTTT. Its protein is CASSLGGPPGDTQYF.